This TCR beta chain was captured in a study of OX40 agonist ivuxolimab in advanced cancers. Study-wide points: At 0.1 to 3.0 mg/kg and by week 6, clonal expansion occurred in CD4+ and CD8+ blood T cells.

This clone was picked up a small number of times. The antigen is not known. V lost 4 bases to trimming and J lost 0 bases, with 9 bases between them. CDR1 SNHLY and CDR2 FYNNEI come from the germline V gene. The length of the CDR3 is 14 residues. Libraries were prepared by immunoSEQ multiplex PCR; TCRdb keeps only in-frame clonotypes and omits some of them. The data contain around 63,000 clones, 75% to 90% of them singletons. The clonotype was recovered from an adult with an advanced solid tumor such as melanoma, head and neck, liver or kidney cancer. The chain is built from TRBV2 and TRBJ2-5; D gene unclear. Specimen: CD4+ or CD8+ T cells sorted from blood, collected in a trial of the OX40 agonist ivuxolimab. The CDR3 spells CASSALSYQETQYF. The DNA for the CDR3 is TGTGCCAGCAGTGCATTGTCGTACCAAGAGACCCAGTACTTC.